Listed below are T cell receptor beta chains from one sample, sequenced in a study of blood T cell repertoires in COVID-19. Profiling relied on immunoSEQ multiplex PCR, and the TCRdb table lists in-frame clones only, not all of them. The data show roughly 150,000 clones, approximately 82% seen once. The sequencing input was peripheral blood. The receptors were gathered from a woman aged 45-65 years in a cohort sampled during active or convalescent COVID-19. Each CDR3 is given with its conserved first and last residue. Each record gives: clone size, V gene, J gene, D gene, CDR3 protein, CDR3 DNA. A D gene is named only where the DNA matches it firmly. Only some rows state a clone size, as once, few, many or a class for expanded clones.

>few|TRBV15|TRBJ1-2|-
CATTQGGYGYTF
TGTGCCACCACCCAAGGGGGTTATGGCTACACCTTC
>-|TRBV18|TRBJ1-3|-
CASSRTGLGSGDTIYF
TGTGCCAGCTCACGGACGGGGCTGGGTTCGGGAGACACCATATATTTT
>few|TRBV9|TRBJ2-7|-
CASSVLGASYEQYF
TGTGCCAGCAGCGTACTGGGGGCGTCCTACGAGCAGTACTTC
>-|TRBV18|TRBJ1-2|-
CASSPPPGTRSYGYTF
TGTGCCAGCTCACCACCGCCAGGGACTCGGTCCTATGGCTACACCTTC
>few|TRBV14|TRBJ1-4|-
CASSSTGETNEKLFF
TGTGCCAGCAGCTCAACGGGGGAAACTAATGAAAAACTGTTTTTT
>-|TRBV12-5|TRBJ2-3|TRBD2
CASGHGTSWDTQYF
TGTGCTAGTGGTCACGGGACTAGCTGGGATACGCAGTATTTT
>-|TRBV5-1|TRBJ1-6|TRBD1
CASSPSTGGNSPLHF
TGCGCCAGCAGCCCAAGTACAGGGGGTAATTCACCCCTCCACTTT
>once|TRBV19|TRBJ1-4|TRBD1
CASSTRQGALGKLFF
TGTGCCAGTAGTACTCGACAGGGGGCTCTAGGAAAACTGTTTTTT
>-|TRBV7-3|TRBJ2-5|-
CASSAGTRQETQYF
TGTGCCAGCAGCGCCGGGACTCGCCAAGAGACCCAGTACTTC
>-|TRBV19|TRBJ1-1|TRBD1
CASSWDRKAFF
TGTGCCAGTAGCTGGGACAGGAAAGCTTTCTTT
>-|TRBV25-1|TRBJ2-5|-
CATPWDVGTKKETQYF
TGTGCCACTCCCTGGGACGTCGGGACAAAGAAAGAGACCCAGTACTTC
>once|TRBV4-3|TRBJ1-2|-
CASSQDPRGADYGYTF
TGCGCCAGCAGCCAAGATCCTAGGGGCGCCGACTATGGCTACACCTTC
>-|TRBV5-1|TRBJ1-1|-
CASSHVRGDTEAFF
TGCGCCAGCAGTCACGTGCGGGGGGATACTGAAGCTTTCTTT
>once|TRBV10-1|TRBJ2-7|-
CASSATGAGYEQYF
TGCGCCAGCAGTGCTACAGGGGCGGGGTACGAGCAGTACTTC
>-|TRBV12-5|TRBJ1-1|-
CATSGGMNTEAFF
TGTGCTACCTCGGGGGGTATGAACACTGAAGCTTTCTTT
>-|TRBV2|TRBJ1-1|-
CASSAQQGGTEAFF
TGTGCCAGCAGTGCCCAGCAGGGAGGCACTGAAGCTTTCTTT
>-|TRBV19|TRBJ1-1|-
CASSIGASMNTEAFF
TGTGCCAGTAGTATTGGGGCCTCCATGAACACTGAAGCTTTCTTT
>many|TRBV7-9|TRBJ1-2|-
CASSQQTFVYGYTF
TGTGCCAGCAGCCAACAGACATTTGTCTATGGCTACACCTTC
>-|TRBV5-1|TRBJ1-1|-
CASSFIGGQNTEAFF
TGCGCCAGCAGCTTTATCGGGGGTCAGAACACTGAAGCTTTCTTT
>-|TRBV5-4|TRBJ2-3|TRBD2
CANRWRGEDTQYF
TGTGCCAACAGATGGCGGGGGGAGGACACGCAGTATTTT
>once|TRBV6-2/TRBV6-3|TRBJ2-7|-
CASSYSKAGRLGVQYF
TGTGCCAGCAGTTACTCGAAGGCGGGGCGGCTCGGAGTGCAGTACTTC
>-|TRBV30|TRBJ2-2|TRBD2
CAWDGTSGGPTGELFF
TGTGCCTGGGACGGGACTAGCGGGGGTCCCACCGGGGAGCTGTTTTTT
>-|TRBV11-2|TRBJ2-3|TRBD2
CASSLRLAGPGGDTQYF
TGTGCCAGCAGCTTAAGGCTAGCGGGGCCCGGGGGTGATACGCAGTATTTT
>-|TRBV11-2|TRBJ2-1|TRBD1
CASSTGTGFNEQFF
TGTGCCAGCAGCACCGGGACAGGGTTTAATGAGCAGTTCTTC
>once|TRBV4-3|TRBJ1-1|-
CASSQEGGRSTEAFF
TGCGCCAGCAGCCAAGAGGGGGGACGGAGCACTGAAGCTTTCTTT
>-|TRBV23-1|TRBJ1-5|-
CASGRGKRWDQPQHF
TGCGCCAGCGGACGCGGGAAGAGGTGGGATCAGCCCCAGCATTTT